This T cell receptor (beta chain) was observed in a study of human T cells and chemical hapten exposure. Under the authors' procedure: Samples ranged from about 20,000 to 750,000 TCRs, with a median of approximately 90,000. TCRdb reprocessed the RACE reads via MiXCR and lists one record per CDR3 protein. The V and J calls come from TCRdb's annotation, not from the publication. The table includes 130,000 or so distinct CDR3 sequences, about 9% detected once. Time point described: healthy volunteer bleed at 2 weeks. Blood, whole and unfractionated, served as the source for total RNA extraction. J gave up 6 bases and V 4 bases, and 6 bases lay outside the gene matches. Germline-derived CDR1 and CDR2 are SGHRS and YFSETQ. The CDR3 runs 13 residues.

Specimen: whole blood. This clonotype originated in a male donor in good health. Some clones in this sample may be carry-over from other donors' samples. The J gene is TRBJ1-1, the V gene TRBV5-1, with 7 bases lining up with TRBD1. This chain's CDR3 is CASSPRQGPEAFF. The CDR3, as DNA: TGCGCCAGCAGCCCCAGACAGGGACCTGAAGCTTTCTTT.